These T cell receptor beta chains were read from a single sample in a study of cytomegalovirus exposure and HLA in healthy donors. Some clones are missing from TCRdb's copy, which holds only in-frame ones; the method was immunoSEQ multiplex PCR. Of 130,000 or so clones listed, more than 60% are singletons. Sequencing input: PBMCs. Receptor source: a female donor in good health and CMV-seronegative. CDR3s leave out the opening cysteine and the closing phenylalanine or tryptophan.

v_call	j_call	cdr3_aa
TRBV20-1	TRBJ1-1	SARETDEAF
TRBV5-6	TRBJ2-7	ASSGGQGYEQY
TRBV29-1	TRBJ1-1	SADRDRAAF
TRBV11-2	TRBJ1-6	ASSLTGGSSPLH
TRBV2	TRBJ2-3	ASSEGQATDTQY
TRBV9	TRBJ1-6	ASRPGTGPSPLH
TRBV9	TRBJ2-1	ASSEGSGFYNEQF
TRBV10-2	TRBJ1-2	ATVGQTYGYT
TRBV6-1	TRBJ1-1	ASSEQQGMNTEAF
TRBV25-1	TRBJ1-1	ASSERQGAATEAF
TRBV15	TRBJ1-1	ATSIKQGVRNTEAF